Listed here are 9 T cell receptor beta chains from one sample, sequenced in a study of OX40 agonist ivuxolimab in advanced cancers. TCRdb's table, derived via immunoSEQ multiplex PCR, lists solely in-frame clones and lacks some. The sample contains some 63,000 clones, almost 95% of which appear only once. The sequences come from CD4+ or CD8+ T cells sorted from blood, collected in a trial of the OX40 agonist ivuxolimab. The source is an adult with an advanced solid tumor such as melanoma, head and neck, liver or kidney cancer.

The rearrangement joins TRBV13 to TRBJ2-7, with 7 bases matching TRBD2. Germline V lookup: CDR1 PRHDT, CDR2 FYEKMQ (reference sequence). The CDR3 consists of 16 residues. Trimming cost V 3 bases and J 2 bases; bases outside gene matches: 10. CDR3 sequence: CASSFFTAGSTYEQYF. For the CDR3, the DNA is TGTGCCAGCAGCTTCTTCACAGCGGGGAGCACCTACGAGCAGTACTTC.

This chain connects TRBV11-2 to TRBJ1-2; D is undetermined. V dropped 5 bases and J dropped 2 bases, with 9 bases sitting between them. The CDR3 runs to 13 residues. The germline CDR1 and CDR2 sequences are SGHAT and FQNNGV. As DNA, the CDR3 is TGTGCCAGCAGCCACTATCGGAACTATGGCTACACCTTC. This gives the protein CASSHYRNYGYTF.

The chain uses TRBV7-5 and TRBJ2-7. TRBV7-5 is reported as a pseudogene. The CDR3 sequence is 18 residues long. In DNA, the CDR3 is TGTGCCAGAAGCTTAGAGCAGGGGAGAGGGGGGAACTCCTACGAGCAGTACTTC. This sequence encodes CARSLEQGRGGNSYEQYF.

V usage is TRBV9 and J usage is TRBJ2-7; TRBD2 agrees at 10 bases. Germline V CDR1 and CDR2: SGDLS, YYNGEE. J lost 0 bases, V lost 0 bases, and 12 bases had no gene match. The CDR3 consists of 19 residues. The CDR3 nucleotides read TGTGCCAGCAGCGTAGCTGCGAGACCCGGGACTAGCGTCTCCTACGAGCAGTACTTC. Translation: CASSVAARPGTSVSYEQYF.

The V call is TRBV6-5, the J call TRBJ2-2; 7 bases line up with TRBD1. The CDR3 sequence is 15 residues long. Germline CDR1 is MNHEY and CDR2 is SVGAGI. V dropped 6 bases and J dropped 3; count of bases not matched to a gene: 7. The chain's CDR3 is CASSPRGLDTGELFF. The DNA of the CDR3 is TGTGCCAGCAGCCCTAGGGGGCTGGACACCGGGGAGCTGTTTTTT.

This clone was detected only once. The gene calls are TRBV29-1 and TRBJ2-3, with TRBD2 identical over 10 bases. The germline gives CDR1 SQVTM, CDR2 ANQGSEA. J was trimmed by 0 bases and V by 4 bases; bases with no gene match: 7. This CDR3 region has 16 residues. In DNA form, the CDR3 reads TGCAGCGTTGCTTTACTAGCGGGAAGCAGCACAGATACGCAGTATTTT. It translates to CSVALLAGSSTDTQYF.

This sequence joins TRBV7-9 and TRBJ1-2; the D gene is possibly TRBD1 (5 bases). With 1 base removed from V and 5 bases from J, the gap between germline ends came to 14 bases. There are 15 residues in the CDR3. Per the germline V gene, CDR1 is SEHNR and CDR2 is FQNEAQ (reference sequence). CDR3 nucleotide sequence: TGTGCCAGCAGCTTAGATACGGGACGAAGATATGGCTACACCTTC. This translates into CASSLDTGRRYGYTF.

The chain employs TRBV7-6 and TRBJ2-5; D is unclear. V lost 3 bases and J lost 2, with 16 bases in between. The germline V gene has CDR1 SGHVS and CDR2 FNYEAQ. The CDR3 has 16 amino acids. The CDR3 region is CASSFSGRRSQETQYF. CDR3 bases: TGTGCCAGCAGCTTCTCAGGACGCCGCAGTCAAGAGACCCAGTACTTC. Filled out from reference TRBV7-6 and TRBJ2-5, the complete variable domain reads GAGVSQSPRYKVTKRGQDVALRCDPISGHVSLYWYRQALGQGPEFLTYFNYEAQQDKSGLPNDRFSAERPEGSISTLTIQRTEQRDSAMYRCASSFSGRRSQETQYFGPGTRLLVL.

V usage is TRBV7-2 and J usage is TRBJ2-7; D gene unclear. Germline lookup yields CDR1 SGHTA and CDR2 FQGNSA. The CDR3 contains 13 residues. The V end lost 5 bases, the J end lost 7 bases, and 15 bases lay between the germline ends. The CDR3 sequence is CASSDRLAWEQYF. CDR3 coding DNA: TGTGCCAGCAGCGATAGGCTCGCGTGGGAGCAGTACTTC.